The rows below give T cell receptor beta chains drawn from one sample of a study of cytomegalovirus exposure and HLA in healthy donors. Sequencing used immunoSEQ multiplex PCR; TCRdb keeps in-frame clones, though not all of them. The sample comprises 300,000 or so clones, roughly 81% of which are singletons, and more than 1.5% rests with the top ten. What was sequenced was PBMCs. The receptor set was obtained from a woman aged 40-49 years in good health and CMV-seropositive. Both conserved end residues are trimmed from each CDR3.

TRBV11-3,TRBJ2-7,ASSLLSGEQY
TRBV6-5,TRBJ2-6,ASSSLQTSGANVLT
TRBV9,TRBJ1-2,ASSVVGGNYGYT
TRBV28,TRBJ1-2,ASVTAGQGVYGYT
TRBV5-4,TRBJ2-7,ASSPKGGTSAYEQY
TRBV7-7,TRBJ2-1,ASSTTSMNEQF
TRBV7-8,TRBJ2-7,ASSLFSTDEQY
TRBV18,TRBJ1-1,ASSPPTGIGAEAF
TRBV7-9,TRBJ1-1,ASSLGQANTEAF
TRBV9,TRBJ1-3,ASSPRRQGSGNTIY
TRBV15,TRBJ2-1,ATSRVRGNFDEQF
TRBV10-3,TRBJ2-7,AIRPGLAGLYEQY
TRBV28,TRBJ1-4,ASSPTGDLEKLF
TRBV7-2,TRBJ2-1,ASSATSDNEQF
TRBV27,TRBJ2-7,ASSRRTGDFYEQY
TRBV4-1,TRBJ2-1,ASSSVGGLDEQF
TRBV7-6,TRBJ2-5,ASSLEAGGPQETQY
TRBV5-1,TRBJ2-5,ASSSGMGHQEATQY
TRBV27,TRBJ2-7,ASSIRTDSSYEQY
TRBV2,TRBJ1-5,AYGTGNQPQH
TRBV5-4,TRBJ2-5,ASSSMDRGPETQY
TRBV6-5,TRBJ1-2,ASSHGDRDSYGYT
TRBV28,TRBJ2-5,ASSRLAGGFQETQY
TRBV5-6,TRBJ2-2,ASSLAGAGVTGELF
TRBV28,TRBJ1-1,ASSLSTSYTEAF
TRBV25-1,TRBJ1-1,ASSEAQGNTEAF
TRBV27,TRBJ1-4,ASSRQYEKLF
TRBV30,TRBJ1-1,AWSVGGSAEAF
TRBV7-2,TRBJ2-1,ASSLAGGPEQF
TRBV7-4,TRBJ2-7,ASSLAFSPGNPTAPVHEQY
TRBV19,TRBJ1-5,ASSTPFGENNQPQH
TRBV11-1,TRBJ2-2,ASTTDRGFTGELF
TRBV18,TRBJ2-2,ASSPLGAGVDGELF
TRBV19,TRBJ1-1,ASRDRDLNTEAF
TRBV9,TRBJ1-2,ASSETGANYGYT
TRBV30,TRBJ2-3,AWSSRVVDTQY
TRBV28,TRBJ2-7,ASSSIDRGQDEQY
TRBV12-5,TRBJ1-4,ASGLTGTGSEKLF
TRBV4-1,TRBJ2-1,ASSRIAEPFNEQF
TRBV19,TRBJ2-1,ASSQDWNEQF
TRBV1,TRBJ2-1,TSSPRLAGTYNEQF
TRBV7-9,TRBJ2-1,ASSRRLAGTQF
TRBV28,TRBJ1-6,ATNNWDRPYSPLH
TRBV10-3,TRBJ1-1,AIRTDRGHTEAF
TRBV6-1,TRBJ2-7,ASSVQGSYEQY
TRBV11-2,TRBJ2-2,ASSFGTQGRGTGELF
TRBV5-1,TRBJ1-1,ASSLIVGDTEAF
TRBV27,TRBJ1-1,ASSLSRNTEAF
TRBV4-3,TRBJ2-7,ASSQDPGLAGTSSYEQY
TRBV19,TRBJ2-1,ASSIERTGIEQF
TRBV5-8,TRBJ2-3,ASSSSGTSRGDTQY
TRBV29-1,TRBJ2-1,SVLSGSSYNEQF
TRBV7-2,TRBJ2-1,ASSSSMRVHNEQF